One and the same sample provided the 20 T cell receptor beta chains below, sequenced in a study of blood T cell repertoires in COVID-19. Method: immunoSEQ multiplex PCR; TCRdb's copy keeps in-frame clones and lacks some. The table has approximately 150,000 clones, about 91% seen once. Sequenced input: peripheral blood. The receptors derive from a human donor in a cohort sampled during active COVID-19.

The chain is built from TRBV7-8 and TRBJ2-1; TRBD1 might be the D (8 bases). V lost 5 bases and J 6 bases, leaving 26 bases between the germline ends. Germline assignment: CDR1 SGHVS and CDR2 FQNEAQ. This CDR3 region has 18 residues. The CDR3 here is CASSPSSGPGGLSNEQFF. DNA for the CDR3: TGTGCCAGCAGCCCCTCTAGCGGCCCAGGGGGCTTAAGCAATGAGCAGTTCTTC. Combining the CDR3 with reference TRBV7-8 and TRBJ2-1 gives the whole variable domain GAGVSQSPRYKVAKRGQDVALRCDPISGHVSLFWYQQALGQGPEFLTYFQNEAQLDKSGLPSDRFFAERPEGSVSTLKIQRTQQEDSAVYLCASSPSSGPGGLSNEQFFGPGTRLTVL.

J is TRBJ1-6 and V is TRBV6-2 or TRBV6-3, with TRBD1 matching 8 bases. The CDR3 extends over 16 amino acids. V lost 2 bases to trimming and J lost 13 bases; unmatched junction nucleotides: 13. The V gene's germline CDR1 is MNHEY and CDR2 SVGEGT. CDR3 nucleotide sequence: TGTGCCAGCAGTTACCCCGGACAGGGCCGGAATTTGCCCCTCCACTTT. Protein: CASSYPGQGRNLPLHF.

The chain has TRBV24-1 and TRBJ1-2; tentatively, D is TRBD1 (5 bases). Looked up from germline, CDR1 is KGHDR and CDR2 is SFDVKD. The ends were cut back, 3 bases at V and 4 bases at J, with 8 bases in the middle. The CDR3 runs 13 residues. Written as DNA, the CDR3 is TGTGCCACCAGTGATGGGGCTGGCTATGGCTACACCTTC. This translates into CATSDGAGYGYTF.

The chain links TRBV20-1 to TRBJ1-4, with 7 bases identical to TRBD1. The CDR3 covers 14 residues. Germline CDR1 reads DFQATT; CDR2 reads SNEGSKA (reference sequence). Germline trimming cut 3 bases from V and 4 bases from J; bases unmatched to any gene: 5. The CDR3 is CSASGQGGNEKLFF. In DNA form, the CDR3 reads TGCAGTGCTAGTGGTCAGGGGGGTAATGAAAAACTGTTTTTT.

J is TRBJ2-1 and V is TRBV10-3; D remains ambiguous. Trimming cost V 5 bases and J 7 bases, with 9 bases left between them. This CDR3 spans 12 amino acids. CDR1 ENHRY and CDR2 SYGVKD come from the germline V gene. In DNA, the CDR3 is TGTGCCATCAGTCTCCCCCCTAATGAGCAGTTCTTC. Its translation is CAISLPPNEQFF.

The table lists this clone with a count of one. The chain links TRBV5-4 to TRBJ1-1, with 7 nucleotides matching TRBD1. The germline gives CDR1 SGHNT, CDR2 YYREEE (reference sequence). This CDR3 contains 13 residues. Germline trimming cut 0 bases from V and 8 bases from J; bases unmatched to any gene: 4. CDR3 amino acids: CASSLDRGAEAFF. CDR3 coding DNA: TGTGCCAGCAGCTTGGACAGGGGAGCCGAAGCTTTCTTT.

The chain recombines TRBV7-9 with TRBJ1-1, with D uncertain. Germline V gene sequence: CDR1 SEHNR, CDR2 FQNEAQ (reference sequence). The CDR3 loop spans 14 amino acids. Trimming pared 3 bases from V and 3 bases from J, leaving 11 bases between. The CDR3 loop is CASSFGEGYTEAFF. CDR3 coding DNA: TGTGCCAGCAGCTTTGGAGAGGGCTACACTGAAGCTTTCTTT.

The chain combines TRBV4-1 with TRBJ1-1, with 8 bases fitting TRBD1. Germline CDR1 MGHRA, CDR2 YSYEKL. The CDR3 loop spans 16 amino acids. V gave up 6 bases and J gave up 2 bases; unmatched junction bases: 11. This CDR3 is CASSGGGQGGNTEAFF. CDR3 nucleotides: TGCGCCAGCAGTGGGGGAGGACAGGGTGGTAACACTGAAGCTTTCTTT.

V is TRBV25-1 and J is TRBJ1-2, with 7 positions matching TRBD1. The V and J ends lost 3 bases and 4 bases, in that order; junction bases with no gene match: 5. Per germline, CDR1 MGHDK and CDR2 SYGVNS. This CDR3 has 14 residues. The CDR3 protein is CASSDPGQLYGYTF. CDR3 coding DNA: TGTGCCAGCAGTGACCCGGGACAGCTCTATGGCTACACCTTC.

The V call is TRBV7-8, the J call TRBJ2-1, with D possibly being TRBD1 (6 bases). Between the trimmed V and J ends, which lost 5 bases and 0 bases, there was a span of 11 bases. Germline V gene data show CDR1 as SGHVS and CDR2 as FQNEAQ. The CDR3 spans 15 residues. The DNA for the CDR3 is TGTGCCAGCAGCCCCAGGGACACCTCCTACAATGAGCAGTTCTTC. It is translated as CASSPRDTSYNEQFF. The full variable domain, rest sourced from reference TRBV7-8 and TRBJ2-1, is GAGVSQSPRYKVAKRGQDVALRCDPISGHVSLFWYQQALGQGPEFLTYFQNEAQLDKSGLPSDRFFAERPEGSVSTLKIQRTQQEDSAVYLCASSPRDTSYNEQFFGPGTRLTVL.

The genes are TRBV9 and TRBJ2-1; possibly TRBD2 for D (5 bases). This CDR3 comprises 14 residues. V was pared by 4 bases and J by 4 bases, with 12 bases between. The germline V gene encodes CDR1 SGDLS and CDR2 YYNGEE. The CDR3 is CASSTAGGYNEQFF. The CDR3 DNA is TGTGCCAGCAGCACCGCGGGCGGATACAATGAGCAGTTCTTC.

V gene TRBV6-1 combines with J gene TRBJ2-6; 8 nucleotides agree with TRBD1. The CDR3 is made up of 17 amino acids. V trimming: 6 bases; J trimming: 0 bases; junction bases outside the gene matches: 7. Germline V CDR1 and CDR2: MNHNS, SASEGT. CDR3: CASRERQGTSGANVLTF. Here the CDR3 DNA reads TGTGCCAGCAGAGAACGACAGGGGACCTCTGGGGCCAACGTCCTGACTTTC.

The chain joins TRBV6-5 to TRBJ2-7, with D perhaps TRBD2 (5 bases). The germline gives CDR1 MNHEY, CDR2 SVGAGI. The CDR3 sequence is 16 residues long. V gave up 2 bases and J gave up 0 bases, with 14 bases separating them. In nucleotides, the CDR3 is TGTGCCAGCAGTTACGACGCCCTGGGGAGCTCCTACGAGCAGTACTTC. Translated, it gives CASSYDALGSSYEQYF.

The rearrangement joins TRBV5-1 to TRBJ1-1; 8 nucleotides line up with TRBD1. CDR1 is SGHRS, CDR2 YFSETQ, per germline. This CDR3 spans 15 amino acids. With 4 bases clipped from V and 4 bases from J, the junction kept 9 bases outside the gene matches. The CDR3, as DNA: TGCGCCAGCAGCACCCAGGGGGCTCGGTTCACTGAAGCTTTCTTT. Protein product: CASSTQGARFTEAFF.

The rearrangement joins TRBV7-9 to TRBJ1-6; 7 nucleotides match TRBD1. There are 14 residues in the CDR3. Looked up from germline, CDR1 is SEHNR and CDR2 is FQNEAQ (reference sequence). Trimming took 1 base from V and 8 from J; bases not matched to a gene: 2. Here the CDR3 reads CASSLGTGYSPLHF. CDR3 coding DNA: TGTGCCAGCAGCTTAGGGACAGGCTATTCACCCCTCCACTTT.

The V call is TRBV5-8, the J call TRBJ2-3, with 7 bases identical to TRBD2. The CDR3 is 16 residues long. Germline CDR1 and CDR2: SGHTS and YDEGEE. The junction had 9 bases not matched to a gene; V was cut back by 4 bases and J by 1 base. The CDR3, as DNA: TGTGCCAGCAGCAAGGGGCGGGGGATGGGCACAGATACGCAGTATTTT. Its protein is CASSKGRGMGTDTQYF.

This chain links TRBV5-5 with TRBJ1-1, with D unresolved. CDR3 length equals 16 residues. The germline V gene encodes CDR1 SGHKS and CDR2 YYEKEE (reference sequence). V lost 0 bases and J 6 bases, leaving 18 bases between the germline ends. The chain's CDR3 is CASSLGQRALAAEAFF. DNA of the CDR3: TGTGCCAGCAGCTTGGGGCAGAGAGCCCTAGCCGCTGAAGCTTTCTTT.

This chain links TRBV9 with TRBJ2-3; 9 bases match TRBD2. This CDR3 spans 14 amino acids. V shed 3 bases and J 10 bases; nucleotides not matched to a gene: 9. Per the germline V gene, CDR1 is SGDLS and CDR2 is YYNGEE. Here the CDR3 DNA reads TGTGCCAGCAGCGCCCTGGGGACTAGCCTGGCGCAGTATTTT. It translates to CASSALGTSLAQYF.

The rearrangement uses TRBV6-2 or TRBV6-3 and TRBJ1-2; no clear D. Trimming took off 2 bases at V and 4 bases at J, with 5 bases between the two ends. The CDR3 is 12 amino acids. Looked up from germline, CDR1 is MNHEY and CDR2 is SVGEGT. The CDR3 protein is CASSYVGYGYTF. The CDR3 DNA follows: TGTGCCAGCAGTTACGTCGGCTATGGCTACACCTTC.

The chain employs TRBV5-1 and TRBJ2-7; maybe TRBD2 (6 bases). V was cut by 4 bases and J by 7 bases, with 15 bases left in between. This CDR3 has 13 residues. Germline V gene sequence: CDR1 SGHRS, CDR2 YFSETQ. In DNA form, the CDR3 reads TGCGCCAGCAGCCCGTCGGGGGTGTATGAGCAGTACTTC. This encodes CASSPSGVYEQYF.